The sequence of this T cell receptor (beta chain) was determined in a study of blood T cells in healthy people across ages. Findings and caveats of the study: Observed TCR beta diversity per million T cells went down as age went up. This fall followed a roughly linear course with age. Reliance upon unsorted PBMCs precluded definitive naive versus antigen-experienced comparison.

Sample-barcoded 5' priming and a J-beta primer mix drove a second PCR of roughly 7 to 11 cycles. A single record per CDR3 protein comes from TCRdb applying MiXCR to the 5' RACE reads. The sample lists approximately 800,000 distinct CDR3 sequences, approximately 65% occurring once. The donors, aged about 6 to 100, were healthy Caucasians from Russia. Drawing of peripheral blood yielded 8.5 to 10 milliliters from each donor. A word on this clonotype: No antigen is known for it.

From germline, CDR1 is KGHSH and CDR2 LQKENI. The CDR3 spans 14 residues. The TCR was taken from a young man in good health. The rearrangement uses TRBV18 and TRBJ2-4; D may be TRBD1 (5 bases). TRBJ2-5 explains the end of the DNA better; the J call may be wrong. The sample taken for sequencing was blood. CDR3 in DNA: TGTGCCAGCTCACCTGATACCAGGGAAGAGACCCAGTACTTC. Amino acid sequence: CASSPDTREETQYF.